This T cell receptor beta chain was obtained from a study of T cell repertoires in cytomegalovirus infection. For the study at large: CMV infection and matching HLA type were both indicated by public TCR beta signatures.

Each CDR3 protein gets one entry after TCRdb re-called the reads with MiXCR. The sample carries roughly 200,000 distinct CDR3 sequences, 9.5% recorded once. J lost 4 bases, V lost 5 bases, and 10 bases had no gene match. The CDR3 is made up of 15 amino acids. Per germline, CDR1 DFQATT and CDR2 SNEGSKA (reference sequence). This TCR was recovered from a human donor in good health (CMV status not recorded). Some clones in this sample may be carry-over from other donors' samples. The chain is built from TRBV20-1 and TRBJ1-5; 8 nucleotides agree with TRBD1. The sample comprised PBMCs. The CDR3 sequence: CSAPLQGQENQPQHF. CDR3 DNA sequence: TGCAGTGCTCCACTGCAGGGACAGGAAAATCAGCCCCAGCATTTT.